This T cell receptor beta chain was captured by sequencing in a study of identifying expanded T cells in peripheral blood. General study findings and limits: Technical replicates showed around 1.2 changed clones; approximately 2 weeks around 15; four weeks 19. Approximately 2-week clone count variance significantly increased as total template count grew.

Sequencing was performed with immunoSEQ multiplex PCR; in TCRdb, only in-frame clones are kept and a portion is missing. This table holds under 90,000 clones, about 89% found once. The CDR3 has 15 residues. Germline V gene sequence: CDR1 SGHRS, CDR2 YFSETQ. This clone came up once. As yet, its antigen is unknown. An end of the junction does not agree with germline; a read error may underlie this. No infections or other immune events were documented during collection. This receptor was taken from a person aged 18-70 years in good health. This rearrangement joins TRBV5-1 to TRBJ2-1; 7 positions match TRBD2. Sequenced sample: blood. DNA for the CDR3: TGCGCCAGCAGGTTGGTAGGACTAGGGTCGGATGAGCAGTTCTTC. Amino acids: CASRLVGLGSDEQFF.